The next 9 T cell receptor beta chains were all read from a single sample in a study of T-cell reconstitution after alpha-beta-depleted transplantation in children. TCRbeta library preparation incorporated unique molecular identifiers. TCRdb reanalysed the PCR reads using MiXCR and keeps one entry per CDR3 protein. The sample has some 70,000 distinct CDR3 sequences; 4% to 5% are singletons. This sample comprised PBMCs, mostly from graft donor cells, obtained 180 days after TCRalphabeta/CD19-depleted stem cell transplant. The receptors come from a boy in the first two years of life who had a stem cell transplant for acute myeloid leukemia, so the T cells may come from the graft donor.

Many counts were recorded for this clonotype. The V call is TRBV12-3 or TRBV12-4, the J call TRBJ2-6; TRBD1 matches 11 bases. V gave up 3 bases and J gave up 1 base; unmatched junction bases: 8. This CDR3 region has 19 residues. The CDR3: CASSLGPGTGGSGANVLTF. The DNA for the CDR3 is TGTGCCAGCAGTTTGGGGCCCGGGACAGGGGGATCTGGGGCCAACGTCCTGACTTTC.

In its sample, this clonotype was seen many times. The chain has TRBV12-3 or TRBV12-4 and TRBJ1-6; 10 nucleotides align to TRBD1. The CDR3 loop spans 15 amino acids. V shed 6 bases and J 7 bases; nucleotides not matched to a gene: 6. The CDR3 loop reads CASRPGQGMNSPLHF. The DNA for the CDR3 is TGTGCCAGCAGGCCGGGACAGGGGATGAATTCACCCCTCCACTTT.

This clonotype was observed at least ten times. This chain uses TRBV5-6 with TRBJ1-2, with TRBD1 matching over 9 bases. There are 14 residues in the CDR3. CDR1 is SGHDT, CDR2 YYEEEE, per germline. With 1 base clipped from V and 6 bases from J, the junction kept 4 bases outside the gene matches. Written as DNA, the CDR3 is TGTGCCAGCAGCTTGACAGGGGGCTTGGATGGCTACACCTTC. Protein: CASSLTGGLDGYTF.

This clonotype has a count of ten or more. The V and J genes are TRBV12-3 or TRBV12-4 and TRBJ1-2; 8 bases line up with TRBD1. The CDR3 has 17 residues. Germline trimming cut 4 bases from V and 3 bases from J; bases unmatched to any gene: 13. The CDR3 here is CASSSASTGQGYYGYTF. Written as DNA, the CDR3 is TGTGCCAGCAGTTCGGCCAGTACCGGACAGGGTTACTATGGCTACACCTTC.

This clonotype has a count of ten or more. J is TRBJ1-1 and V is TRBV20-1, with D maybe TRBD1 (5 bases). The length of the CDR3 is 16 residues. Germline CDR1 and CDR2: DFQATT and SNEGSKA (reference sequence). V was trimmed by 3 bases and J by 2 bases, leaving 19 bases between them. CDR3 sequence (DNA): TGCAGTGCTAGGGGTTTCGGCCAGGGCAATAACACTGAAGCTTTCTTT. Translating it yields CSARGFGQGNNTEAFF.

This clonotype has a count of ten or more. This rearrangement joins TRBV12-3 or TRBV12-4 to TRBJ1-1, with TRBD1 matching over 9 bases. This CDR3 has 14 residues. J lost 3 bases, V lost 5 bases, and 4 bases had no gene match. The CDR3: CASSRTGVHTEAFF. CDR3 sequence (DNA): TGTGCCAGCAGTCGGACAGGGGTGCACACTGAAGCTTTCTTT.

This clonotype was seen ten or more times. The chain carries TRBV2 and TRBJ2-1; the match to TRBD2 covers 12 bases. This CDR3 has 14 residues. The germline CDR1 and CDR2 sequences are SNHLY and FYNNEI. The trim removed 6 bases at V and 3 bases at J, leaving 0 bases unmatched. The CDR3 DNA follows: TGTGCCAGCAGGACTAGCGGGGGCTACAATGAGCAGTTCTTC. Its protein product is CASRTSGGYNEQFF.

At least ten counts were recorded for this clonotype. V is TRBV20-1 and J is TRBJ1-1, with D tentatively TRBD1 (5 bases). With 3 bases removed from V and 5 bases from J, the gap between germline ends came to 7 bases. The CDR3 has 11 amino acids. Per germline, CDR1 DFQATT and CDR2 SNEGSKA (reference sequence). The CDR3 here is CSASRGTEAFF. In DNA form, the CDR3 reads TGCAGTGCTAGTCGGGGGACTGAAGCTTTCTTT.

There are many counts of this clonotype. In DNA form, the CDR3 reads TGCGCCAGCAGCTTGATGACAGGGCAAAATCAGCCCCAGCATTTT. Its translation: CASSLMTGQNQPQHF. V gene TRBV5-1 combines with J gene TRBJ1-5, with 7 bases aligning to TRBD1. CDR3 length equals 15 residues. Germline assignment: CDR1 SGHRS and CDR2 YFSETQ. V dropped 1 base and J dropped 4; count of bases not matched to a gene: 5.